This T cell receptor (beta chain) was identified during a study of naive and memory T cell subsets. Study-level results: Especially in CD8 cells, naive repertoires contained a few larger clonotypes, possibly CD45RA-re-expressing memory cells.

The CDR3 totals 16 residues. The ends lost 3 bases at V and 2 bases at J; junction bases unmatched: 8. CDR1 and CDR2 from the germline V gene are LNHDA and SQIVND (reference sequence). Concerning this clonotype: The antigen remains undetermined.

Both TRBC1 and TRBC2 were covered by a beta constant-region primer of two equimolar oligonucleotides. Nested alpha and beta constant-region primers with the SP2 primer drove four PCR rounds on ligated cDNA. TCRdb re-called the UMI-ligation and nested PCR reads with MiXCR, one entry per CDR3 protein. The sample shows 90,000 to 120,000 distinct CDR3 sequences, roughly 14% of them seen only once. The receptor was derived from a human donor in good health. The chain carries TRBV19 and TRBJ2-5, with TRBD2 matching 8 bases. Sequenced: naive CD8+ T cells from blood. The CDR3 loop reads CASSMVSGRGQETQYF. The CDR3 nucleotides read TGTGCCAGTAGTATGGTGAGCGGGAGAGGGCAAGAGACCCAGTACTTC.